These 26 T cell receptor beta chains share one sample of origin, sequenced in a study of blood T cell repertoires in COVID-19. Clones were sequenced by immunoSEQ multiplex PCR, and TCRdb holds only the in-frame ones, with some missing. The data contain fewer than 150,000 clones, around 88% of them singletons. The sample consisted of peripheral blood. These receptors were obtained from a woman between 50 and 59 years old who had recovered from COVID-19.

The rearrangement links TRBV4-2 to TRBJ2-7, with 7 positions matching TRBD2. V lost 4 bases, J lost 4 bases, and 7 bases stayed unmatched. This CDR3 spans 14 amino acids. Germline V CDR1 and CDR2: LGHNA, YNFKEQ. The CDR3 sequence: CASSLETSLYEQYF. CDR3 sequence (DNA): TGTGCCAGCAGCCTCGAGACTAGCTTGTACGAGCAGTACTTC.

The CDR3 region is CASAPGGLAAYNEQFF. The CDR3 DNA follows: TGTGCCAGCGCGCCGGGGGGACTAGCGGCCTACAATGAGCAGTTCTTC. This sequence joins TRBV9 and TRBJ2-1; TRBD2 aligns across 11 bases. From germline, CDR1 is SGDLS and CDR2 YYNGEE. This CDR3 is 16 amino acids long. Unmatched junction bases numbered 8, after V lost 7 bases and J lost 2 bases. Drawing the rest from reference TRBV9 and TRBJ2-1, the complete variable domain is DSGVTQTPKHLITATGQRVTLRCSPRSGDLSVYWYQQSLDQGLQFLIQYYNGEERAKGNILERFSAQQFPDLHSELNLSSLELGDSALYFCASAPGGLAAYNEQFFGPGTRLTVL.

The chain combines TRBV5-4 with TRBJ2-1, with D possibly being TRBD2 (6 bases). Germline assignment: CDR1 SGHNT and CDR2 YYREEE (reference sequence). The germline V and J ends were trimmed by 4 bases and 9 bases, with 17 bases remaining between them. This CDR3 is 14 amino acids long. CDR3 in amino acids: CASSERDSRGEQFF. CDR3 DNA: TGTGCCAGCAGCGAGAGGGACTCGAGAGGTGAGCAGTTCTTC.

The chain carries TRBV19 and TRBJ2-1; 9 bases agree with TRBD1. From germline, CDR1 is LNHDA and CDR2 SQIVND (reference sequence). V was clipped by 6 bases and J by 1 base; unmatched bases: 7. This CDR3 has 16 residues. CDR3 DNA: TGTGCCAGTAGGGACAGGGGAGGAAGGTCCTACAATGAGCAGTTCTTC. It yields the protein CASRDRGGRSYNEQFF.

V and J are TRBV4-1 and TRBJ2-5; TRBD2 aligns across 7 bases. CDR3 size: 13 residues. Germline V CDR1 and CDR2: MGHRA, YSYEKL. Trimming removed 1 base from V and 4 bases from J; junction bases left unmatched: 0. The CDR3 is CASSQAGGETQYF. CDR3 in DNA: TGCGCCAGCAGCCAAGCGGGAGGAGAGACCCAGTACTTC.

The CDR3 DNA is TGTGCCAGCAGCCGACAATCCATCCAAGAGACCCAGTACTTC. This gives the protein CASSRQSIQETQYF. This chain connects TRBV7-6 to TRBJ2-5, with no clear D. V was cut by 5 bases and J by 1 base, with 11 bases left in between. CDR1 and CDR2 from the germline V gene are SGHVS and FNYEAQ. The CDR3 runs 14 residues.

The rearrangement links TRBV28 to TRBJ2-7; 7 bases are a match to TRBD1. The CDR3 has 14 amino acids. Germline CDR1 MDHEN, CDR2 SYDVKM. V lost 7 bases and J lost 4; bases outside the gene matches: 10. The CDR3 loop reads CASTARDSVYEQYF. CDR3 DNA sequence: TGTGCCAGCACCGCAAGGGACAGTGTATACGAGCAGTACTTC.

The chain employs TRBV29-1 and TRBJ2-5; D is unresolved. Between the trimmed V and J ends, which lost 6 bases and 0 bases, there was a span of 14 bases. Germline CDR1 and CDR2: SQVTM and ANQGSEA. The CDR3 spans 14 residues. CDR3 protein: CSVSRFVYQETQYF. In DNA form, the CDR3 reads TGCAGCGTGAGCAGGTTTGTGTACCAAGAGACCCAGTACTTC.

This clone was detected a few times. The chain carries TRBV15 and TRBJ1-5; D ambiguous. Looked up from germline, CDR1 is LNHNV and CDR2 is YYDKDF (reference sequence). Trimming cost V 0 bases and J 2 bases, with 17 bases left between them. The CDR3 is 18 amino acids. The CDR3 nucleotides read TGTGCCACCAGCAGAGATAGGCCCCTGGACTTCGGCAATCAGCCCCAGCATTTT. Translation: CATSRDRPLDFGNQPQHF. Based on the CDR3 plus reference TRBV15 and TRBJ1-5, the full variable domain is DAMVIQNPRYQVTQFGKPVTLSCSQTLNHNVMYWYQQKSSQAPKLLFHYYDKDFNNEADTPDNFQSRRPNTSFCFLDIRSPGLGDTAMYLCATSRDRPLDFGNQPQHFGDGTRLSIL.

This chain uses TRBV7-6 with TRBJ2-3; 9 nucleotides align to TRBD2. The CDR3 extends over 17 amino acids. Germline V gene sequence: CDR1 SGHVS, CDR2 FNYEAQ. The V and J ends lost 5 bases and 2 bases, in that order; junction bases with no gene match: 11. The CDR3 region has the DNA TGTGCCAGCAGCCCAAGTGGGGCTAGCGGGAACACAGATACGCAGTATTTT. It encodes CASSPSGASGNTDTQYF.

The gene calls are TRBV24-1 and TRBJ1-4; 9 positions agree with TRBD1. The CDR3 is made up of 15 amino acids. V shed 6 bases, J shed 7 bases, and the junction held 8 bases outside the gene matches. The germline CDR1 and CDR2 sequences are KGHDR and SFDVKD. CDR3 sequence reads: CATSNPGQGAEKLFF. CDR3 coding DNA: TGTGCCACCAGTAACCCGGGACAGGGCGCTGAAAAACTGTTTTTT.

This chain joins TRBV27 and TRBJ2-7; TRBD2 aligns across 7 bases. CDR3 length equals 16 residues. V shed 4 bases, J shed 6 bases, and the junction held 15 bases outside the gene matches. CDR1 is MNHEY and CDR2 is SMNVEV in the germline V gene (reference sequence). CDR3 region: CASSSAGPTASFEQYF. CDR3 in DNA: TGTGCCAGCAGTTCAGCGGGGCCAACGGCCAGTTTCGAGCAGTACTTC.

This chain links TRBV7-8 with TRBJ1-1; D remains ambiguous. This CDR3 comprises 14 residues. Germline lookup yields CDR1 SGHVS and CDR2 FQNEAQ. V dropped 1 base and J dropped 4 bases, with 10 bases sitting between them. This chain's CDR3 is CASSLVAPSTEAFF. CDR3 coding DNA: TGTGCCAGCAGCTTAGTGGCACCAAGCACTGAAGCTTTCTTT.

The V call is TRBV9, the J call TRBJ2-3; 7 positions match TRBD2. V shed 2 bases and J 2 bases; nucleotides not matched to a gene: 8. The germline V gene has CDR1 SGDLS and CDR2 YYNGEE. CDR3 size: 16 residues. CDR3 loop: CASSVHPGGITDTQYF. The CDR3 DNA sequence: TGTGCCAGCAGCGTTCACCCCGGGGGGATCACAGATACGCAGTATTTT.

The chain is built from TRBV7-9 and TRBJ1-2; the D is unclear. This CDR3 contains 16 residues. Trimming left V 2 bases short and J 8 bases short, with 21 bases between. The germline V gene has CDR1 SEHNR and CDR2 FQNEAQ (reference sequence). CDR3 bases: TGTGCCAGCAGCTTAACACCTAGGCCCAATTATGGGGGCTACACCTTC. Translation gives CASSLTPRPNYGGYTF.

The CDR3 here is CASTSRAGNTGELFF. CDR3 DNA sequence: TGCGCCAGCACTTCCCGCGCGGGGAACACCGGGGAGCTGTTTTTT. V and J are TRBV5-1 and TRBJ2-2; tentative D call: TRBD2 (5 bases). Germline lookup yields CDR1 SGHRS and CDR2 YFSETQ. The V and J ends lost 6 bases and 1 base respectively, with 13 bases between them. The CDR3 runs to 15 residues.

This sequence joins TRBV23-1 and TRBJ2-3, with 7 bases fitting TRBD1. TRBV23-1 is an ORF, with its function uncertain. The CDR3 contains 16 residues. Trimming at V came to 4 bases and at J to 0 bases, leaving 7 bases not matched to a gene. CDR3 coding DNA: TGCGCCAGCAGTCGCGCGTGGACAGGAAGCACAGATACGCAGTATTTT. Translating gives CASSRAWTGSTDTQYF.

As DNA, the CDR3 is TGTGCCAGCAGACCGGACAGGGGTCCCGGAAACACCATATATTTT. This encodes CASRPDRGPGNTIYF. The gene calls are TRBV6-5 and TRBJ1-3; 9 positions match TRBD1. The CDR3 has 15 residues. The germline V gene has CDR1 MNHEY and CDR2 SVGAGI. J lost 4 bases, V lost 6 bases, and 7 bases had no gene match.

Here the CDR3 DNA reads TGTGCCAGCCTTGTTAGCGGGAGCCCTCTGGGGAATGAGCAGTTCTTC. It encodes CASLVSGSPLGNEQFF. The genes are TRBV7-2 and TRBJ2-1, with 9 nucleotides matching TRBD2. The CDR3 totals 16 residues. After removal of 8 bases from V and 7 bases from J, the junction contained 15 bases not matched to a gene. Germline CDR1 reads SGHTA; CDR2 reads FQGNSA.

The chain's CDR3 is CASSLNRAYNEQFF. The CDR3 coding sequence is TGTGCCAGCAGCTTAAACAGGGCTTACAATGAGCAGTTCTTC. This chain connects TRBV7-2 to TRBJ2-1, with D tentatively TRBD1 (6 bases). Germline values: CDR1 SGHTA, CDR2 FQGNSA. Trimming cost V 2 bases and J 4 bases, with 9 bases left between them. The CDR3 loop spans 14 amino acids. Variable domain in full (rest from reference TRBV7-2 and TRBJ2-1): GAGVSQSPSNKVTEKGKDVELRCDPISGHTALYWYRQSLGQGLEFLIYFQGNSAPDKSGLPSDRFSAERTGGSVSTLTIQRTQQEDSAVYLCASSLNRAYNEQFFGPGTRLTVL.

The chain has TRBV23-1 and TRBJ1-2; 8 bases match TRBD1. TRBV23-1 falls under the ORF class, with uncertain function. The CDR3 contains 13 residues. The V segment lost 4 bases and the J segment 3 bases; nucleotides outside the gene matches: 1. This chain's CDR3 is CASSLQGDYGYTF. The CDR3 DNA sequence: TGCGCCAGCAGTCTACAGGGGGACTATGGCTACACCTTC.

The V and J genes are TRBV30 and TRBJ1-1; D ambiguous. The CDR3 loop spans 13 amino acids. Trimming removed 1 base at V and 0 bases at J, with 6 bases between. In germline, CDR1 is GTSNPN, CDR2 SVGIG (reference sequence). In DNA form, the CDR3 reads TGTGCCTGGAGTGGGGCCTTGAACACTGAAGCTTTCTTT. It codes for CAWSGALNTEAFF.

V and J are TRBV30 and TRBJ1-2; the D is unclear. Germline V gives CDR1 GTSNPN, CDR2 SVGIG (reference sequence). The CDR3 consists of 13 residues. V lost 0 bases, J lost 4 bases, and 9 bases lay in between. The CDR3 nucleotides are TGTGCCTGGAGTGTACTAGCCCTCTATGGCTACACCTTC. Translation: CAWSVLALYGYTF. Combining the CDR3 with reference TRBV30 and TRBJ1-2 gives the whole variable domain SQTIHQWPATLVQPVGSPLSLECTVEGTSNPNLYWYRQAAGRGLQLLFYSVGIGQISSEVPQNLSASRPQDRQFILSSKKLLLSDSGFYLCAWSVLALYGYTFGSGTRLTVV.

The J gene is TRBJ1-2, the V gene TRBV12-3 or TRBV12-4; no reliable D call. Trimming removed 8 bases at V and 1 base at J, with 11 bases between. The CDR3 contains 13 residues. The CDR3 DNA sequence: TGTGCCAGCCGGGTTGGAGGTAACTATGGCTACACCTTC. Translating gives CASRVGGNYGYTF.

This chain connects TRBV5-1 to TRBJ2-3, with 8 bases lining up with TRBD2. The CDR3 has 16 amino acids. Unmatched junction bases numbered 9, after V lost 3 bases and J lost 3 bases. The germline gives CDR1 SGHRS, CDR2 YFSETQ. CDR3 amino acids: CASSSSLAGRTDTQYF. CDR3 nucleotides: TGCGCCAGCAGCTCAAGTTTAGCGGGGAGGACAGATACGCAGTATTTT.

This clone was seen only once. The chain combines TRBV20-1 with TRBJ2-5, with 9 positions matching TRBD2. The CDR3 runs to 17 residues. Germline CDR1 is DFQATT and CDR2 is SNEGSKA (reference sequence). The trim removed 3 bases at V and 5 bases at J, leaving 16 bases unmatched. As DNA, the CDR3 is TGCAGTGCTAGTTTACTAGCGGGCAAGAACGAATGGGAGACCCAGTACTTC. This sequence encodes CSASLLAGKNEWETQYF.